This entry describes one T cell receptor beta chain. This sample was taken from a study of blood T cell repertoires in COVID-19. Clones were sequenced by immunoSEQ multiplex PCR, and TCRdb holds only the in-frame ones, with some missing. The data contain tens of thousands of clones, 80% to 95% of them singletons. The CDR3 totals 15 residues. From germline, CDR1 is SGHDT and CDR2 YYEEEE. After removal of 3 bases from V and 3 bases from J, the junction contained 7 bases not matched to a gene. Sequenced input: peripheral blood. The chain has TRBV5-6 and TRBJ2-5, with 8 nucleotides matching TRBD1. The clonotype originates from a man in his fifties or sixties with acute or convalescent COVID-19. CDR3 region: CASSSGRTGKETQYF. The CDR3 DNA sequence: TGTGCCAGCAGCTCCGGAAGGACAGGGAAAGAGACCCAGTACTTC.